The 22 T cell receptor beta chains below come from one sample, sequenced in a study of T cell responses to AZD1222 COVID-19 vaccine. Libraries were prepared by immunoSEQ multiplex PCR; TCRdb keeps only in-frame clonotypes and omits some of them. Of approximately 210,000 clones listed, approximately 90% were seen once; the top ten hold around 3.6%. The sample in question was peripheral blood, obtained 28 days after the second AZD1222 dose. Every receptor here comes from an adult who received the AZD1222 COVID-19 vaccine.

The J gene is TRBJ2-7, the V gene TRBV19; tentative D call: TRBD2 (6 bases). V was shortened by 6 bases and J by 5 bases, with 17 bases between the two germline ends. The V gene's germline CDR1 is LNHDA and CDR2 SQIVND (reference sequence). The CDR3 sequence is 14 residues long. CDR3 in amino acids: CASSLLPGEDEQYF. In DNA, the CDR3 is TGTGCCAGTAGCCTCCTTCCGGGAGAAGACGAGCAGTACTTC. Using reference TRBV19 and TRBJ2-7 for the parts outside the CDR3, the full variable domain is DGGITQSPKYLFRKEGQNVTLSCEQNLNHDAMYWYRQDPGQGLRLIYYSQIVNDFQKGDIAEGYSVSREKKESFPLTVTSAQKNPTAFYLCASSLLPGEDEQYFGPGTRLTVT.

The chain recombines TRBV5-8 with TRBJ1-4; no firm D call. The V gene's germline CDR1 is SGHTS and CDR2 YDEGEE. Trimming took off 0 bases at V and 6 bases at J, with 9 bases between the two ends. The CDR3 is 14 amino acids. In DNA, the CDR3 is TGTGCCAGCAGCTTGGACTACGGGGATGAAAAACTGTTTTTT. This gives the protein CASSLDYGDEKLFF.

This clone was seen only once. The chain combines TRBV21-1 with TRBJ1-1. TRBV21-1 is a documented pseudogene. This CDR3 spans 11 amino acids. The CDR3 nucleotides are TGTGCCAGCAAAATGAACACTGAAGCTTTCTTT. Translated, it gives CASKMNTEAFF.

This clone has only one observation. V and J are TRBV7-2 and TRBJ2-1; 7 positions agree with TRBD2. Germline V CDR1 and CDR2: SGHTA, FQGNSA. Germline trimming cut 4 bases from V and 4 bases from J; bases unmatched to any gene: 4. The CDR3 length is 14 residues. CDR3 sequence: CASSSGTIYNEQFF. The CDR3 region has the DNA TGTGCCAGCAGCTCCGGGACTATTTACAATGAGCAGTTCTTC. The full variable domain, in which reference TRBV7-2 and TRBJ2-1 provide the parts outside the CDR3, is GAGVSQSPSNKVTEKGKDVELRCDPISGHTALYWYRQSLGQGLEFLIYFQGNSAPDKSGLPSDRFSAERTGGSVSTLTIQRTQQEDSAVYLCASSSGTIYNEQFFGPGTRLTVL.

CDR3 region: CASSEFFGHYGYTF. In nucleotides, the CDR3 is TGTGCCAGCAGTGAATTTTTTGGTCACTATGGCTACACCTTC. The J gene is TRBJ1-2, the V gene TRBV6-1; no reliable D call. Germline CDR1 MNHNS, CDR2 SASEGT. V was shortened by 2 bases and J by 3 bases, with 10 bases between the two germline ends. The CDR3 contains 14 residues.

The chain's CDR3 is CASSIMVFQPQHF. The CDR3 DNA reads as TGTGCCAGTAGTATAATGGTTTTTCAGCCCCAGCATTTT. V is TRBV19 and J is TRBJ1-5, with D hard to call. This CDR3 is 13 amino acids long. CDR1 and CDR2 from the germline V gene are LNHDA and SQIVND (reference sequence). The V end lost 2 bases, the J end lost 6 bases, and 8 bases lay between the germline ends.

The rearrangement uses TRBV11-1 and TRBJ2-1; TRBD1 aligns across 8 bases. V was pared by 3 bases and J by 6 bases, with 10 bases of the junction left unmatched. The CDR3 runs 16 residues. The germline CDR1 and CDR2 sequences are SGHAT and FQDESV (reference sequence). The CDR3 here is CASSFLRDRNFNEQFF. The CDR3, as DNA: TGTGCCAGCAGCTTCTTAAGGGACAGGAATTTCAATGAGCAGTTCTTC. Looking up the rest from reference TRBV11-1 and TRBJ2-1 gives the full variable domain: EAEVAQSPRYKITEKSQAVAFWCDPISGHATLYWYRQILGQGPELLVQFQDESVVDDSQLPKDRFSAERLKGVDSTLKIQPAELGDSAMYLCASSFLRDRNFNEQFFGPGTRLTVL.

This chain uses TRBV5-1 with TRBJ2-4, with 15 bases identical to TRBD2. The CDR3 covers 17 residues. The junction had 6 bases not matched to a gene; V was cut back by 4 bases and J by 4 bases. Germline values: CDR1 SGHRS, CDR2 YFSETQ. The chain's CDR3 is CASSGGLAGGHKNIQYF. The DNA of the CDR3 is TGCGCCAGCAGCGGCGGACTAGCGGGAGGGCATAAAAACATTCAGTACTTC.

The gene calls are TRBV6-5 and TRBJ1-2, with unresolved D. The V end lost 0 bases, the J end lost 5 bases, and 13 bases lay between the germline ends. CDR3 length: 15 residues. The germline CDR1 and CDR2 sequences are MNHEY and SVGAGI. This CDR3 is CASSYSITGAYGYTF. The CDR3 coding sequence is TGTGCCAGCAGTTACTCGATTACGGGCGCGTATGGCTACACCTTC.

The chain couples TRBV7-8 to TRBJ2-4, with D unresolved. The CDR3 totals 15 residues. Germline CDR1 SGHVS, CDR2 FQNEAQ. V lost 1 base and J 6 bases, leaving 13 bases between the germline ends. CDR3 DNA sequence: TGTGCCAGCAGCTTAGGCAGGTCTGGTGGAAACATTCAGTACTTC. Its protein is CASSLGRSGGNIQYF. Filled out from reference TRBV7-8 and TRBJ2-4, the complete variable domain reads GAGVSQSPRYKVAKRGQDVALRCDPISGHVSLFWYQQALGQGPEFLTYFQNEAQLDKSGLPSDRFFAERPEGSVSTLKIQRTQQEDSAVYLCASSLGRSGGNIQYFGAGTRLSVL.

The chain uses TRBV7-9 and TRBJ1-6, with D uncertain. Per the germline V gene, CDR1 is SEHNR and CDR2 is FQNEAQ (reference sequence). CDR3 length: 16 amino acids. Between the trimmed V and J ends, which lost 3 bases and 10 bases, there was a span of 19 bases. The CDR3 coding sequence is TGTGCCAGCAGCTTGGGTGGGCCTGGTTTAGTGTCACCCCTCCACTTT. Translated, it gives CASSLGGPGLVSPLHF.

The chain joins TRBV6-2 or TRBV6-3 to TRBJ1-5; perhaps TRBD1 as D (5 bases). The V gene's germline CDR1 is MNHEY and CDR2 SVGEGT. The CDR3 totals 15 residues. Trimming pared 2 bases from V and 5 bases from J, leaving 13 bases between. DNA of the CDR3: TGTGCCAGCAGTTACGGCGGGACTCAATATCAGCCCCAGCATTTT. Translating it yields CASSYGGTQYQPQHF.

The V and J genes are TRBV9 and TRBJ2-7; maybe TRBD2 (5 bases). V was clipped by 4 bases and J by 3 bases, with 20 bases between them. This CDR3 comprises 16 residues. Germline values: CDR1 SGDLS, CDR2 YYNGEE. CDR3 nucleotides: TGTGCCAGCAGCAAAAGCTTTGGCGGGTTAAACTACGAGCAGTACTTC. Its protein is CASSKSFGGLNYEQYF.

The chain links TRBV28 to TRBJ2-7; D remains ambiguous. Trimming took 4 bases from V and 6 from J, leaving 13 bases between them. Germline CDR1 is MDHEN and CDR2 is SYDVKM. The CDR3 is 13 residues long. The CDR3 protein is CASSSGTPTEQYF. The CDR3 DNA follows: TGTGCCAGCAGTTCTGGAACCCCTACCGAGCAGTACTTC.

V gene TRBV7-3 combines with J gene TRBJ1-1; D is perhaps TRBD1 (5 bases). CDR1 and CDR2 from the germline V gene are SGHTA and FQGTGA. The length of the CDR3 is 13 residues. Deletions cut 5 bases from V and 0 bases from J, with 7 bases between. The CDR3: CASSPGMNTEAFF. Written as DNA, the CDR3 is TGTGCCAGCAGCCCAGGGATGAACACTGAAGCTTTCTTT.

This clone was recorded a few times. This may come from a read error, since a much larger clone is one base off. The chain has TRBV11-3 and TRBJ1-1, with D perhaps TRBD1 (6 bases). Deletions cut 4 bases from V and 3 bases from J, with 6 bases between. This CDR3 spans 12 amino acids. Germline CDR1 reads SGHNT; CDR2 reads YENEEA. The CDR3: CASSSGDTEAFF. The DNA for the CDR3 is TGTGCCAGCAGCTCAGGGGACACTGAAGCTTTCTTT.

This chain uses TRBV11-2 with TRBJ2-1; the D call may be TRBD1 or TRBD2 (5 bases each). Trimming cost V 1 base and J 8 bases, with 9 bases left between them. The CDR3 contains 13 residues. Germline V gene lookup returns CDR1 SGHAT and CDR2 FQNNGV. CDR3 amino acids: CASSLGGSYEQFF. For the CDR3, the DNA is TGTGCCAGCAGCTTAGGGGGGAGCTATGAGCAGTTCTTC.

This clone was picked up a small number of times. The chain joins TRBV11-2 to TRBJ1-2, with D perhaps matching TRBD1 (6 bases). The V end was cut by 6 bases, the J end by 4 bases, with 12 bases between. In germline, CDR1 is SGHAT, CDR2 FQNNGV. The CDR3 is 13 amino acids. As DNA, the CDR3 is TGTGCCAGCAGAATGCGGGACATCTATGGCTACACCTTC. This sequence encodes CASRMRDIYGYTF.

The CDR3 DNA sequence: TGTGCCAGTAGTATACGGCTAGCGGGAGCAGTTGCTGGGGCCAACGTCCTGACTTTC. The encoded protein is CASSIRLAGAVAGANVLTF. The chain couples TRBV19 to TRBJ2-6; 10 nucleotides align to TRBD2. Losses at the gene ends were 2 bases for V and 2 bases for J; bases not matched to a gene: 9. The CDR3 totals 19 residues. Looked up from germline, CDR1 is LNHDA and CDR2 is SQIVND (reference sequence).

V and J are TRBV9 and TRBJ2-7, with 7 bases identical to TRBD2. The CDR3 contains 13 residues. With V trimmed by 4 bases and J by 5 bases, 6 bases remained unmatched. The germline gives CDR1 SGDLS, CDR2 YYNGEE. This CDR3 is CASSLGLLHEQYF. The DNA for the CDR3 is TGTGCCAGCAGCCTGGGACTACTCCACGAGCAGTACTTC.

J is TRBJ1-1 and V is TRBV7-9; D gene uncertain. V gave up 2 bases and J gave up 2 bases, with 6 bases separating them. CDR1 is SEHNR and CDR2 is FQNEAQ in the germline V gene (reference sequence). The CDR3 covers 13 residues. This CDR3 reads CASSLSVNTEAFF. The CDR3 nucleotides are TGTGCCAGCAGCTTATCAGTTAACACTGAAGCTTTCTTT.

The chain combines TRBV5-1 with TRBJ2-7, with D tentatively TRBD1 or TRBD2 (5 bases each). V lost 3 bases to trimming and J lost 1 base, with 14 bases between them. Germline-derived CDR1 and CDR2 are SGHRS and YFSETQ. There are 15 residues in the CDR3. CDR3: CASSWDGTESYEQYF. The DNA of the CDR3 is TGCGCCAGCAGCTGGGACGGGACGGAGTCCTACGAGCAGTACTTC.